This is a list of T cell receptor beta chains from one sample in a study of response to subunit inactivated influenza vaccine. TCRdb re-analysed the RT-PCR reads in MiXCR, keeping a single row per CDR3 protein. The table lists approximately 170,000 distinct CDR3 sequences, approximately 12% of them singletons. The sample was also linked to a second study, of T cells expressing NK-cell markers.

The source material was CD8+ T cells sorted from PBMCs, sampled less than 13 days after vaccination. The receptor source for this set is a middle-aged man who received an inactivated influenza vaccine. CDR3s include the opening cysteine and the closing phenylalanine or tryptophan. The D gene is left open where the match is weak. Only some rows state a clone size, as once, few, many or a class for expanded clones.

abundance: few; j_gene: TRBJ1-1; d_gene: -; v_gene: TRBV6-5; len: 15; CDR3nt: TGTGCCAGCAGTTACTCGAACTATCTAGACACTGAAGCTTTCTTT; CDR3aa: CASSYSNYLDTEAFF
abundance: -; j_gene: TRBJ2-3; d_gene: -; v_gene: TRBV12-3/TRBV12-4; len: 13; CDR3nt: TGTGCCAGCAGTTTCATAGGCACAGATACGCAGTATTTT; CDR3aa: CASSFIGTDTQYF
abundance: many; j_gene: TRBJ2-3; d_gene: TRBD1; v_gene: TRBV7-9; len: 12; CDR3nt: TGTGCCAGCAGGACAGGGGTAGATACGCAGTATTTT; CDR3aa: CASRTGVDTQYF
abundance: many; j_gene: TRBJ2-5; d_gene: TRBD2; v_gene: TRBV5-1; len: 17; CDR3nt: TGCGCCAGCAGCTGGACTAGCGGGAGAGAGTACCAAGAGACCCAGTACTTC; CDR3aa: CASSWTSGREYQETQYF
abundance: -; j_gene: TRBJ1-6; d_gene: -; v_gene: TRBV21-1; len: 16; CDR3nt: TGTGCCAGCAGTGCACGGGACAGGGGGGATTTACCACCCCTCCACTTT; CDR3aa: CASSARDRGDLPPLHF
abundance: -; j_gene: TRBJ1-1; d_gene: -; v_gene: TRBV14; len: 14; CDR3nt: TGTGCCAGCAGCCAATACTCCGTGTACACTGAAGCTTTCTTT; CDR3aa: CASSQYSVYTEAFF
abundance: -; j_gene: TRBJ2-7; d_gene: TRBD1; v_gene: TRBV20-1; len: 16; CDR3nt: TGCAGTGCTAGAGATTATTATGGGACAGGGGGCTACGAGCAGTACTTC; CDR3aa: CSARDYYGTGGYEQYF
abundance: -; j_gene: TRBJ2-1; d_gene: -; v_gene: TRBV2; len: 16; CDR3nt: TGTGCCAGCAGTGAATCGGGGGTGGGCTCCTACAATGAGCAGTTCTTC; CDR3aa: CASSESGVGSYNEQFF
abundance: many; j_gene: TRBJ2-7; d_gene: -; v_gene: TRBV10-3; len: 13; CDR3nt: TGTGCCATCAGTGAGTCGTACTCCTACGAGCAGTACTTC; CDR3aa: CAISESYSYEQYF
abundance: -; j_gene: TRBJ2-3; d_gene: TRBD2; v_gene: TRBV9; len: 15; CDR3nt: TGTGCCAGCAGCGCTAGCGGGGGGGCCACAGATACGCAGTATTTT; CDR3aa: CASSASGGATDTQYF
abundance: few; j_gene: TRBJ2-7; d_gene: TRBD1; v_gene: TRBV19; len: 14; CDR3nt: TGTGCCAGTGGACCGGGACAGGACATGGGCGAGCAGTACTTC; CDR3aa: CASGPGQDMGEQYF
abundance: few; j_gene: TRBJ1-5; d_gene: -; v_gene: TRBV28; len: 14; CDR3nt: TGTGCCAGCAGTTTGGTCGATAGCAATCAGCCCCAGCATTTT; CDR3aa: CASSLVDSNQPQHF
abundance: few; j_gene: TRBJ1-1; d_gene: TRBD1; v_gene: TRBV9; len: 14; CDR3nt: TGTGCCAGCAGCTCTCCGGACAGGGGGTACGAAGCTTTCTTT; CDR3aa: CASSSPDRGYEAFF
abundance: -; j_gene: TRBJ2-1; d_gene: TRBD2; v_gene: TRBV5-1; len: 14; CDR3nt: TGCGCCAGCAGCCGACCGGGGGGGTACAATGAGCAGTTCTTC; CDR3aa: CASSRPGGYNEQFF
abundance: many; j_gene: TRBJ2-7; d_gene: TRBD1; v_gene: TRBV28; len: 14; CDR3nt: TGTGCCAGCAGTATAGGGACAGGTTCCTACGAGCAGTACTTC; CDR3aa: CASSIGTGSYEQYF
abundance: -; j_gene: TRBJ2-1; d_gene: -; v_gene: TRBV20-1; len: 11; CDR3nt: TGCAGTGCTAGAGGTGGGAATGAGCAGTTCTTC; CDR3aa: CSARGGNEQFF
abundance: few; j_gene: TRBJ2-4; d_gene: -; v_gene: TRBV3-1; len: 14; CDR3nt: TGTGCCAGCAGCCAATTTGAGAGACAAAACATTCAGTACTTC; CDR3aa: CASSQFERQNIQYF
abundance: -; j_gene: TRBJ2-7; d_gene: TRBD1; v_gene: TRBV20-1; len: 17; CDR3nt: TGCAGTGCTAGAAGACAAAACCGGGACAGGGTGCACTACGAGCAGTACTTC; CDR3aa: CSARRQNRDRVHYEQYF
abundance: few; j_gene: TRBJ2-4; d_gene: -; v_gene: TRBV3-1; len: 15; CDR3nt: TGTGCCAGCAGCCAAGACCCAGGGACCAAAAACATTCAGTACTTC; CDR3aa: CASSQDPGTKNIQYF
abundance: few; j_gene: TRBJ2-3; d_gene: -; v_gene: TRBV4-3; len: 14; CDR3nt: TGCGCCAGCAGCCAAGGGAGTTCCACAGATACGCAGTATTTT; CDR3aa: CASSQGSSTDTQYF
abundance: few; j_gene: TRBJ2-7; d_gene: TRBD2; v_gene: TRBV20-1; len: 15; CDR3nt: TGCAGTGCCGACGGACTAGCGGGTGACTCCTACGAGCAGTACTTC; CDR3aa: CSADGLAGDSYEQYF
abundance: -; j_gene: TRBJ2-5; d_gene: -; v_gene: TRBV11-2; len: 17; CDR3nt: TGTGCCAGCAGCTTATCTGAACCCCCCCCCCACAAGGAGACCCAGTACTTC; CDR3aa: CASSLSEPPPHKETQYF
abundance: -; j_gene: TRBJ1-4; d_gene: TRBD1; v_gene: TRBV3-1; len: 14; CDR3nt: TGTGCCAGCAGCCCGACGGACAGGGGAGGAAAACTGTTTTTT; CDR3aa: CASSPTDRGGKLFF
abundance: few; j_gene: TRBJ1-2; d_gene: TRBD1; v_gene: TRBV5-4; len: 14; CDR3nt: TGTGCCAGCAGCGTGAAAGGGACAGACTATGGCTACACCTTC; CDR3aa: CASSVKGTDYGYTF